This passage covers 16 T cell receptor beta chains from one sample sequenced in a study of blood T cells in healthy people across ages. The use of a sample-barcoded 5' primer and a J-beta primer mix characterized a second PCR of about 7 to 12 cycles. Each CDR3 protein is one row after TCRdb ran MiXCR on the 5' RACE reads. The data contain 1.4 million or so distinct CDR3 sequences, roughly 43% of them singletons. Sequencing used blood. The receptors derive from a woman between 18 and 29 years old in good health.

This clonotype was recorded a few times. The DNA for the CDR3 is TGTGCCAGCTCACCAGGGACAGGATCGACTAACTATGGCTACACCTTC. It codes for CASSPGTGSTNYGYTF. This chain links TRBV18 with TRBJ1-2; 8 nucleotides agree with TRBD1. The CDR3 length is 16 residues. Per germline, CDR1 KGHSH and CDR2 LQKENI. J gave up 0 bases and V 2 bases, and 5 bases lay outside the gene matches.

The chain employs TRBV7-9 and TRBJ2-5; possibly TRBD1 or TRBD2 for D (5 bases each). V lost 6 bases and J lost 0, with 20 bases in between. The CDR3 has 17 residues. Germline V gene sequence: CDR1 SEHNR, CDR2 FQNEAQ (reference sequence). CDR3 residues: CASRTTGDGRYQETQYF. CDR3 coding DNA: TGTGCCAGCAGGACAACCGGGGACGGCAGATACCAAGAGACCCAGTACTTC. Looking up the rest from reference TRBV7-9 and TRBJ2-5 gives the full variable domain: DTGVSQNPRHKITKRGQNVTFRCDPISEHNRLYWYRQTLGQGPEFLTYFQNEAQLEKSRLLSDRFSAERPKGSFSTLEIQRTEQGDSAMYLCASRTTGDGRYQETQYFGPGTRLLVL.

This sequence joins TRBV12-3 or TRBV12-4 and TRBJ1-3; 7 bases match TRBD1. The trim removed 6 bases at V and 4 bases at J, leaving 6 bases unmatched. This CDR3 region has 14 residues. CDR3 sequence (DNA): TGTGCCAGCAGCTATACAGGGGTCGGAAACACCATATATTTT. Residues: CASSYTGVGNTIYF.

The J gene is TRBJ2-1, the V gene TRBV3-1, with D hard to call. Germline V CDR1 and CDR2: LGHDT, YNNKEL (reference sequence). The CDR3 sequence is 13 residues long. Trimming stripped 4 bases from V and 8 bases from J, with 12 bases between. CDR3 nucleotide sequence: TGTGCCAGCAGCCTGCGCCTTTCCCATGAGCAGTTCTTC. This translates into CASSLRLSHEQFF.

The chain has TRBV7-2 and TRBJ1-1, with D unresolved. The CDR3 has 15 amino acids. Germline V gene sequence: CDR1 SGHTA, CDR2 FQGNSA. The V end was cut by 5 bases, the J end by 0 bases, with 13 bases between. The CDR3: CASSPYRRMNTEAFF. CDR3 nucleotide sequence: TGTGCCAGCAGCCCCTACCGGAGGATGAACACTGAAGCTTTCTTT.

This chain joins TRBV20-1 and TRBJ2-1; D call uncertain. Germline V gene data show CDR1 as DFQATT and CDR2 as SNEGSKA (reference sequence). This CDR3 comprises 15 residues. Trimming pared 3 bases from V and 0 bases from J, leaving 12 bases between. The CDR3 here is CSASDAESSYNEQFF. The CDR3 nucleotides are TGCAGTGCTAGCGACGCCGAGAGCTCCTACAATGAGCAGTTCTTC.

V gene TRBV10-3 combines with J gene TRBJ2-5; D is undetermined. Germline-derived CDR1 and CDR2 are ENHRY and SYGVKD. The germline V and J ends were trimmed by 3 bases and 5 bases, with 7 bases remaining between them. This CDR3 is 12 amino acids long. In DNA, the CDR3 is TGTGCCATCAGTGATATTCCCGAGACCCAGTACTTC. Its translation is CAISDIPETQYF.

This clonotype has just a few counts. The V call is TRBV27, the J call TRBJ2-1; 8 bases align to TRBD2. The CDR3 has 15 residues. The V segment lost 6 bases and the J segment 0 bases; nucleotides outside the gene matches: 4. CDR1 and CDR2 (germline): MNHEY, SMNVEV (reference sequence). CDR3 protein: CASRRLASSYNEQFF. CDR3 coding DNA: TGTGCCAGCAGGAGACTAGCGAGCTCCTACAATGAGCAGTTCTTC.

This clonotype appeared a single time. The gene calls are TRBV3-1 and TRBJ2-7; 9 bases line up with TRBD1. This CDR3 has 15 amino acids. The V gene's germline CDR1 is LGHDT and CDR2 YNNKEL (reference sequence). V was clipped by 2 bases and J by 7 bases; unmatched bases: 9. This CDR3 is CASSQLQGADNEQYF. Here the CDR3 DNA reads TGTGCCAGCAGCCAACTACAGGGGGCGGACAATGAGCAGTACTTC.

CDR3 DNA: TGTGCCAGCAGCCAACAAGGGGGGCTGGATACGCAGTATTTT. It yields the protein CASSQQGGLDTQYF. The chain combines TRBV7-2 with TRBJ2-3; either TRBD1 or TRBD2 may supply D (6 bases each). Germline V gene sequence: CDR1 SGHTA, CDR2 FQGNSA. Trimming removed 5 bases from V and 6 bases from J, with 15 bases in between. The CDR3 is 14 amino acids.

In this sample, this clonotype turned up a few times. The gene calls are TRBV29-1 and TRBJ1-2; D not resolved. V dropped 4 bases and J dropped 3 bases, with 12 bases sitting between them. The CDR3 sequence is 13 residues long. Germline V gives CDR1 SQVTM, CDR2 ANQGSEA. DNA for the CDR3: TGCAGCGTTGTCATTCCTGCTTACTATGGCTACACCTTC. Translating gives CSVVIPAYYGYTF.

A remark on this clonotype: A read error may account for a junction end that differs from germline. The chain employs TRBV11-2 and TRBJ1-1; D is undetermined. CDR1 and CDR2 from the germline V gene are SGHAT and FQNNGV. There are 13 residues in the CDR3. The CDR3 DNA is TGTGCCAGCAGCGTAGGAATGAAGACTGAAGCTTTCTTT. Translating gives CASSVGMKTEAFF.

Only a few counts were recorded for this clonotype. This rearrangement joins TRBV20-1 to TRBJ2-1; 8 bases are a match to TRBD2. Germline V CDR1 and CDR2: DFQATT, SNEGSKA (reference sequence). J lost 0 bases, V lost 3 bases, and 7 bases had no gene match. CDR3 size: 16 residues. The CDR3: CSARGVSGNSYNEQFF. The CDR3 nucleotides are TGCAGTGCTAGGGGGGTTAGCGGGAACTCCTACAATGAGCAGTTCTTC.

This chain links TRBV11-3 with TRBJ2-1; D possibly matches TRBD1 or TRBD2 (5 bases each). CDR3 length: 20 amino acids. Germline V gene data show CDR1 as SGHNT and CDR2 as YENEEA. Trimming took off 3 bases at V and 0 bases at J, with 24 bases between the two ends. Here the CDR3 DNA reads TGTGCCAGCAGCTTGGGTTATGGGATTAGATGGGGGAGCTCCTACAATGAGCAGTTCTTC. This translates into CASSLGYGIRWGSSYNEQFF.

The V gene is TRBV10-3, the J gene TRBJ2-3, with 13 bases that match TRBD2. CDR1 and CDR2 from the germline V gene are ENHRY and SYGVKD. The CDR3 is 17 residues long. The trim removed 3 bases at V and 6 bases at J, leaving 9 bases unmatched. The CDR3, as DNA: TGTGCCATCAGTGAATCCTGGACTAGCGGGGGTTGGGATACGCAGTATTTT. Translating it yields CAISESWTSGGWDTQYF.

CDR3 sequence: CASSRRPSSTDTQYF. In nucleotides, the CDR3 is TGCGCCAGCAGCCGGCGACCCTCTAGCACAGATACGCAGTATTTT. The gene calls are TRBV4-3 and TRBJ2-3, with D unresolved. Germline V gene sequence: CDR1 LGHNA, CDR2 YSLEER. Trimming cost V 4 bases and J 0 bases, with 11 bases left between them. The CDR3 is 15 amino acids.